One TCR beta chain is described in this entry. This clonotype was observed many times. What this receptor recognizes is not known. Per-base qualities were not stored, and no clone one base away is much larger. The sample belongs to a study of human T cells and chemical hapten exposure (dated by TCRdb to the early 2020s). With respect to the entire study: For sensitization, 2% DPC in acetone was applied to a 2 cm by 2 cm area of upper inner arm skin. Throughout the study period of around 25 weeks, patients also received therapeutic DPC doses to the scalp every week. Patch testing was done on the upper back using Finn chambers containing 0.01% DPC, and results were scored after 6 days according to International Contact Dermatitis Research Group standards. The mostly female patient cohort included alopecia areata with under or over 50% scalp involvement, alopecia totalis and alopecia universalis. Libraries were pooled for sequencing, and per-sample TCR yields varied mainly because of small differences in library volumes within the pool. Peripheral blood TCR repertoire changes were tracked in vivo in alopecia patients during primary and secondary sensitization to the hapten diphenylcyclopropenone (DPC). Patient blood was sampled pre-sensitization (week 0) and at 2, 6 and about 24 weeks after DPC sensitization. Roughly 30 alopecia patients provided blood for TCR sequencing at one to four time points (pre-sensitization, 2, 6 and 24 weeks).

Results and caveats for the whole study, not just this receptor: Alopecia, a presumed autoimmune disease, was present in all patients, so the immune response of the patients might differ from that of healthy individuals. Patch test score was positively correlated with the number of PT1 expanded TCRs, with significance at thresholds 8, 16 and 32 but not at 4. Significantly more large CDR3 similarity clusters were formed by expanded TCRs than by pre-sensitization or healthy control sets, consistent with antigen-driven responses. Repeated subsampling changed both the strength of the expansion versus patch-test correlation and the threshold at which that correlation became significant. No change with DPC sensitization was found in the number of TCRs above 1 in 1000 frequency, and no evidence of global repertoire structure alterations was found.

The protocol used for the library was RACE. The sequencing machine was a NextSeq 500. During library preparation, unique molecular identifiers were attached to individual cDNA molecules so that TCRs could be counted quantitatively and reproducibly. Each blood RNA sample was used to sequence both TCR alpha and TCR beta chains. Per the authors' processing: The median number of TCRs per sample was 95,638, ranging from 23,224 to 690,600. V, J and CDR3 annotation of the TCR reads was carried out using the Decombinator software suite. To make PS versus PT1 abundance plots, every sample was subsampled to the same number of TCRs (28,000). TCRs were defined as expanded if absent before sensitization and observed at least eight times at the 2-week time point. TCRdb reprocessed the public reads (quality trimming at Q25 with fastp, clone calling with MiXCR) and kept in-frame beta chains. Records with the same CDR3 protein are collapsed into one entry carrying the most frequent genes and DNA. V and J calls and clone size were set by TCRdb, not the authors. In this sample the table shows around 380,000 distinct CDR3 sequences, approximately 5% of which occur a single time. The ten most abundant clones make up over 2% of the sample.

The CDR3 starts with the cysteine, ends with the phenylalanine, and has 14 residues. The entry retains the CDR3 DNA only, 42 bases that are in frame from base 1. Between the V and J ends, shortened by 3 bases and 8 bases respectively, the junction contains 14 bases. CDR1 and CDR2 are read off the germline V gene (reference sequence) as DFQATT and SNEGSKA. What the time point label conveys for this sample: patch test 1, 2 weeks after DPC sensitization. According to the study, the label for this sample's treatment or condition signals: therapeutic diphenylcyclopropenone sensitization with weekly scalp DPC. At each patch-test visit, blood was drawn before the patch test was applied. Patients were considered eligible if aged 18 to 70, diagnosed with alopecia and deemed suitable for DPC therapy, and patients were excluded if pregnant. Unfractionated whole blood was collected in Tempus Blood RNA tubes, and total RNA was extracted from that blood.

The source material was whole blood, sampled in connection with sensitization to the hapten diphenylcyclopropenone (DPC). This sequence was found in a woman aged 45-65 years with alopecia areata. Some clones in this sample may be carry-over from other donors' samples. This receptor chain uses TRBV20-1 and TRBJ1-6; too little of a D gene remains to name it. The CDR3: CSASSGSADSPLHF. The DNA sequence follows: TGCAGTGCTAGTTCTGGGAGCGCGGATTCACCCCTCCACTTT.